This TCR beta chain is drawn from a study of CDR3 diversity in severe acne. In TCRdb, the PCR reads were re-called with MiXCR into one record per CDR3 protein. The sample lists about 85,000 distinct CDR3 sequences; roughly half were seen once. This sequence originates from a male donor in good health, serving as a control. The sequencing sample was made of blood.

CDR3 in amino acids: CASGRSGRVVETQYF. CDR3 nucleotide sequence: TGTGCCAGCGGCCGTAGCGGGAGGGTGGTGGAGACCCAGTACTTC. The chain recombines TRBV7-2 with TRBJ2-5; the match to TRBD2 covers 11 bases. After removal of 8 bases from V and 5 bases from J, the junction contained 10 bases not matched to a gene. The CDR3 is 15 amino acids. The germline gives CDR1 SGHTA, CDR2 FQGNSA.